One TCR beta chain is described in this entry. No antigen is known for it. This sample is drawn from a study of blood T cells in healthy people across ages. Per the germline V gene, CDR1 is MNHEY and CDR2 is SVGAGI. The CDR3 sequence is 11 residues long. V lost 2 bases and J lost 7, with 6 bases in between. Study-wide results and limits: No conclusive comparison of naive versus antigen-experienced cells was possible with unsorted PBMCs.

A second 7 to 11 cycle PCR used barcoded and J-beta primers. TCRdb called the 5' RACE reads again in MiXCR, with one record for every CDR3 protein. The sample includes 1.5 million to 1.8 million distinct CDR3 sequences, 42% seen only once; the top ten take more than 4%. Per sample, no less than 6 micrograms of total RNA were extracted. This chain links TRBV6-5 with TRBJ2-7, with D possibly being TRBD1 (6 bases). This sequence was found in a woman aged 18-29 years in good health. Sequences were obtained from blood. CDR3 protein: CASSYGQEQYF. In nucleotides, the CDR3 is TGTGCCAGCAGTTACGGACAGGAGCAGTACTTC.